This T cell receptor beta chain was captured by sequencing in a study of T cells in localized non-small cell lung cancer. Of note for this clone: The antigen remains undetermined.

Sequencing used immunoSEQ multiplex PCR; TCRdb keeps in-frame clones, though not all of them. The table has about 78,000 clones, 80% to 90% seen once. The CDR3 length is 15 residues. Trimming removed 1 base at V and 8 bases at J, with 12 bases between. The V gene's germline CDR1 is SGHTA and CDR2 FQGNSA. Study-level results: Adjacent lung exhibited a median of 57 among the 100 most abundant tumor clones.

The sample in question was peripheral blood, obtained before any cancer treatment. This clonotype originated in a man between 40 and 70 years old with stage I lung adenocarcinoma. The gene calls are TRBV7-2 and TRBJ1-6, with D tentatively TRBD1 (5 bases). CDR3 loop: CASSLGLGTDSPLHF. The DNA of the CDR3 is TGTGCCAGCAGCTTAGGCCTGGGGACGGATTCACCCCTCCACTTT. Full variable domain (rest looked up from reference TRBV7-2 and TRBJ1-6): GAGVSQSPSNKVTEKGKDVELRCDPISGHTALYWYRQSLGQGLEFLIYFQGNSAPDKSGLPSDRFSAERTGGSVSTLTIQRTQQEDSAVYLCASSLGLGTDSPLHFGNGTRLTVT.